This T cell receptor beta chain came from a study of blood T cell repertoires in COVID-19. Study-level background: The United States, Italy and Spain provided the acute and convalescent COVID-19 samples.

The CDR3 sequence is 14 residues long. Unmatched junction bases numbered 2, after V lost 4 bases and J lost 1 base. Germline CDR1 and CDR2: MNHEY and SMNVEV (reference sequence). The study drew participants aged about 18 to 89 years from under 30 US areas. Assignments of participants to cohorts depended upon their own reported clinical history. Two negative PCRs, clearance, or symptom resolution were required of recovered Cohort 3 donors. Clones were read by immunoSEQ multiplex PCR, and TCRdb kept only the in-frame ones, dropping some. The sample includes around 360,000 clones, roughly 87% of them seen just once.

Material for sequencing was PBMCs or T cells enriched from blood (not recorded which). V is TRBV27 and J is TRBJ1-1; 8 bases agree with TRBD1. This clonotype was obtained from a woman aged 25 to 39 who had recovered from COVID-19. CDR3 sequence (DNA): TGTGCCAGCAGTTCCGACAGGGGGAACACTGAAGCTTTCTTT. This encodes CASSSDRGNTEAFF.